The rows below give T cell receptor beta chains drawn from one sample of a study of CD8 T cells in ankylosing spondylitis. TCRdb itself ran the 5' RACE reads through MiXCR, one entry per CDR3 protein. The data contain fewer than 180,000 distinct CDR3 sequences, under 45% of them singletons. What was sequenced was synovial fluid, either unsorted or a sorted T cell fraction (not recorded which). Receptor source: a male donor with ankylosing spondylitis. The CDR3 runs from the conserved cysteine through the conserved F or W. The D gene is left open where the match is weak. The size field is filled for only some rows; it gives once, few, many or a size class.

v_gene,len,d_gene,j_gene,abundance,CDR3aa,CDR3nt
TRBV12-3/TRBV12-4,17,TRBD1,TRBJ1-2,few,CASSLHQGGPLGYGYTF,TGTGCCAGCAGTTTACACCAGGGGGGACCTCTTGGGTATGGCTACACCTTC
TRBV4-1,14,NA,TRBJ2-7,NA,CASSHPGGHYEQYF,TGCGCCAGCAGCCACCCCGGGGGGCACTACGAGCAGTACTTC
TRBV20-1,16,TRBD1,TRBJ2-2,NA,CSAGHSDRENTGELFF,TGCAGTGCTGGACACTCGGACAGGGAGAACACCGGGGAGCTGTTTTTT
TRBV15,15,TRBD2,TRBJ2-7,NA,CATSRDGTTYDEQYF,TGTGCCACCAGCAGAGATGGGACTACCTATGACGAGCAGTACTTC
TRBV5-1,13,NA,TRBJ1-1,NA,CASREGLTTEAFF,TGCGCCAGCAGAGAAGGACTAACGACTGAAGCTTTCTTT
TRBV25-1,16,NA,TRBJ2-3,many,CASSEGGNDPADTQYF,TGTGCCAGCAGTGAAGGGGGTAATGATCCGGCAGATACGCAGTATTTT
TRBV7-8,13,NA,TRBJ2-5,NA,CASKAGGGETQYF,TGTGCCAGCAAAGCAGGGGGGGGAGAGACCCAGTACTTC
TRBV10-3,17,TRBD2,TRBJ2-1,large,CAISESRASGDHNEQFF,TGTGCCATCAGTGAGTCGAGGGCTAGCGGGGACCACAATGAGCAGTTCTTC
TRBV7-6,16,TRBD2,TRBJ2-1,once,CASSLALAGGVNEQFF,TGTGCCAGCAGCTTAGCGCTAGCGGGGGGTGTCAATGAGCAGTTCTTC
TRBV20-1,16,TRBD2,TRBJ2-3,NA,CSADPGLAELADTQYF,TGCAGTGCTGATCCGGGACTAGCGGAATTGGCGGATACGCAGTATTTT
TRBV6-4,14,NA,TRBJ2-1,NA,CDSSEDSSYNEQFF,TGTGACAGCAGTGAGGACAGCTCCTACAATGAGCAGTTCTTC
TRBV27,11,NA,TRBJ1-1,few,CAFAANWGASF,TGTGCCTTCGCCGCGAACTGGGGGGCTTCTTTT
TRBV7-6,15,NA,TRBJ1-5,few,CASSLEENSNQPQHF,TGTGCCAGCAGCTTAGAAGAGAATAGCAATCAGCCCCAGCATTTT
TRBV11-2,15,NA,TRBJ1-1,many,CASSWGLVLNTEAFF,TGTGCCAGCAGCTGGGGGTTGGTTTTGAACACTGAAGCTTTCTTT
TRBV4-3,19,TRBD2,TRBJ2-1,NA,CASSQDRSSGRATYNEQFF,TGCGCCAGCAGCCAAGATAGGTCTAGCGGGAGGGCCACCTACAATGAGCAGTTCTTC
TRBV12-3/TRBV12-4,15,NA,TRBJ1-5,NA,CASSSRGNGDQPQHF,TGTGCCAGCAGTTCCCGGGGGAACGGAGATCAGCCCCAGCATTTT
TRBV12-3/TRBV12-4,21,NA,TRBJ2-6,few,CASSLALDATTGIVGANVLTF,TGTGCCAGCAGTTTAGCCTTAGACGCCACTACAGGGATCGTTGGGGCCAACGTCCTGACTTTC
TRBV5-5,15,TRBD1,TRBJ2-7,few,CASSLTDRVPYEQYF,TGTGCCAGCAGCTTGACCGACAGGGTCCCCTACGAGCAGTACTTC
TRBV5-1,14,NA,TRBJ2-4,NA,CASSPAGSANIQYF,TGCGCCAGCAGCCCCGCGGGGTCGGCAAACATTCAGTACTTC
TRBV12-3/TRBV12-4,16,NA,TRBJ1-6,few,CASSTALGTGHSPLHF,TGTGCCAGCAGCACCGCCCTCGGGACGGGCCATTCACCCCTCCACTTT
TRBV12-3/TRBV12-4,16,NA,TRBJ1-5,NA,CASSLMGRSLNQPQHF,TGTGCCAGCAGTTTAATGGGAAGATCGCTTAATCAGCCCCAGCATTTT
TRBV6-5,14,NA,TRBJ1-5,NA,CASSYLGGVWPQHF,TGTGCCAGCAGTTACTTGGGGGGCGTATGGCCCCAGCATTTT
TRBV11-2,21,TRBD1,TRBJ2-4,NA,CASSLGGRWTGGVWAKNIQYF,TGTGCCAGCAGCTTAGGCGGGAGGTGGACAGGGGGCGTTTGGGCCAAAAACATTCAGTACTTC
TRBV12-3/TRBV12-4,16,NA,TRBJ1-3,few,CASSLANRGSGNTIYF,TGTGCCAGCAGTTTAGCGAACCGGGGCTCTGGAAACACCATATATTTT
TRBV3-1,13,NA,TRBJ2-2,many,CATHGGVTGELFF,TGTGCCACACATGGCGGAGTCACCGGGGAGCTGTTTTTT
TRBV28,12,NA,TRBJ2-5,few,CASSLTPETQYF,TGTGCCAGCAGTTTGACTCCAGAGACCCAGTACTTC
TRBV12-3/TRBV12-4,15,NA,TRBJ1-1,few,CASSPTRTMNTEAFF,TGTGCCAGCAGTCCCACTAGGACCATGAACACTGAAGCTTTCTTT
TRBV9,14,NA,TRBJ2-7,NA,CASSVGGTYYEQYF,TGTGCCAGCAGCGTAGGTGGCACCTACTACGAGCAGTACTTC
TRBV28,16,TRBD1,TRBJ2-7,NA,CASSSIPRDRVHEQYF,TGTGCCAGCAGTTCCATCCCCCGGGACAGGGTACACGAGCAGTACTTC
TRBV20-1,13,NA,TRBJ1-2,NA,CSATLYYVDGYTF,TGCAGTGCTACTCTTTACTACGTGGATGGCTACACCTTC
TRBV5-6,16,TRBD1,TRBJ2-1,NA,CASSFLATPGQGEQFF,TGTGCCAGCAGCTTTTTGGCCACTCCAGGACAGGGTGAGCAGTTCTTC
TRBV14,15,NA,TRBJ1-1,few,CASSPWTIRGTEAFF,TGTGCCAGCAGCCCGTGGACAATCCGAGGCACTGAAGCTTTCTTT
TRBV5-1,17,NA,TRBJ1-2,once,CASSLSDLAGLYYGYTF,TGCGCCAGCAGCTTGTCGGATCTGGCAGGCCTCTACTATGGCTACACCTTC
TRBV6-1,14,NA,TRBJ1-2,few,CASSLAGGLYGYTF,TGTGCCAGCAGCCTCGCTGGGGGGCTTTATGGCTACACCTTC
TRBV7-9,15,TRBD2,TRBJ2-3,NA,CASSRTSGTSDTQYF,TGTGCCAGCAGCCGGACTAGCGGGACGTCAGATACGCAGTATTTT
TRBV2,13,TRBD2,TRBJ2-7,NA,CASSGLASYEQYF,TGTGCCAGCAGTGGACTAGCCTCCTACGAGCAGTACTTC
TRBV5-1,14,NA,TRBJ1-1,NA,CASSLVLGTTEAFF,TGCGCCAGCAGCTTGGTTTTGGGGACCACTGAAGCTTTCTTT
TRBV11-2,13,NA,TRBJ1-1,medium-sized,CASSGNPPTEAFF,TGTGCCAGCAGCGGCAATCCCCCCACTGAAGCTTTCTTT
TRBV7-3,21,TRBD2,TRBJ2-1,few,CASSLRRGVTSGDSSYNEQFF,TGTGCCAGCAGCTTAAGGAGGGGTGTGACTAGCGGGGATAGCTCCTACAATGAGCAGTTCTTC
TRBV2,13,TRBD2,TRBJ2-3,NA,CASIAGGTDTQYF,TGTGCCAGCATAGCGGGAGGCACAGATACGCAGTATTTT
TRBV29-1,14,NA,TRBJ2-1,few,CSVEGWEIDNEQFF,TGCAGCGTTGAGGGGTGGGAAATAGACAATGAGCAGTTCTTC
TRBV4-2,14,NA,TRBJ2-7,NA,CASSRWDFWYEQYF,TGTGCCAGCAGCCGATGGGACTTTTGGTACGAGCAGTACTTC
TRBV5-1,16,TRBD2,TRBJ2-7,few,CASSLGSGRAAYEQYF,TGCGCCAGCAGCTTGGGTAGCGGGAGGGCCGCATACGAGCAGTACTTC
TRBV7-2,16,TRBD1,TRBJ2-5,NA,CASSPQQGAFPGTQYF,TGTGCCAGCAGCCCCCAACAGGGGGCCTTTCCAGGAACCCAGTACTTC
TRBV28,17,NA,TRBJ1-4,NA,CASSFLRVYATNEKLFF,TGTGCCAGCAGTTTTCTCAGAGTGTATGCAACTAATGAAAAACTGTTTTTT
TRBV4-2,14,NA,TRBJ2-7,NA,CASSQGLDGYEQYF,TGTGCCAGCAGCCAAGGACTAGATGGATACGAGCAGTACTTC
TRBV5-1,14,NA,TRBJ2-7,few,CASSLDRNTYEQCF,TGCGCCAGCAGCTTGGACAGGAACACCTACGAGCAGTGCTTC
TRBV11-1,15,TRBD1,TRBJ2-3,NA,CASSRTGALTDTQYF,TGTGCCAGCAGCCGGACAGGGGCCCTCACAGATACGCAGTATTTT
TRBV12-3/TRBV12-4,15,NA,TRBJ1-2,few,CASSRTLAPPNGYTF,TGTGCCAGCAGCCGAACTTTAGCCCCACCCAATGGCTACACCTTC